The 18 T cell receptor beta chains reported below all come from one sample, sequenced in a study of cytomegalovirus exposure and HLA in healthy donors listed by TCRdb under 2017. Library creation used the immunoSEQ multiplex PCR assay. The multiplex PCR relied on a mix of 60 forward primers for TCR Vbeta segments and 13 reverse primers for TCR Jbeta segments. This is the immuneACCESS table as TCRdb keeps it, with only in-frame sequences that have V and J called. A part of the clones is gone; compared with another copy, unresolved V genes explain less than half, and the rest is unexplained. Present in this sample are 150,000 to 200,000 clones, 75% to 85% of which were seen just once. Jointly, the top ten make up under 3% of the sample. Sequences were obtained from PBMCs. These receptor sequences come from a woman aged 50 to 60 in good health and CMV-seronegative.

The chain carries TRBV5-1 and TRBJ1-6; 9 positions match TRBD1. The germline V gene has CDR1 SGHRS and CDR2 YFSETQ. CDR3 length: 17 amino acids. Losses at the gene ends were 2 bases for V and 10 bases for J; bases not matched to a gene: 13. DNA for the CDR3: TGCGCCAGCAGCTTAGAGGTTCTCGGGACAGGGTCATCACCCCTCCACTTT. Residues: CASSLEVLGTGSSPLHF.

Regarding this clone: Sequence at one end of the junction differs from germline and may be a read error. Other DNA sequences in the sample encode the same CDR3. The V gene is TRBV9, the J gene TRBJ1-6; possibly TRBD1 for D (6 bases). In germline, CDR1 is SGDLS, CDR2 YYNGEE. The CDR3 is 16 amino acids. In DNA, the CDR3 is TGTGCCAGCAGCGAAGACAGGAGCTCCTATAATTCTCCCCTCCACTTT. It specifies CASSEDRSSYNSPLHF.

This clone showed up just once. The genes are TRBV7-2 and TRBJ2-3; D call uncertain. This CDR3 is 13 amino acids long. CDR1 is SGHTA, CDR2 FQGNSA, per germline. V lost 2 bases, J lost 4 bases, and 7 bases lay in between. In DNA form, the CDR3 reads TGTGCCAGCAGCTTAACCCGGTCAGATACGCAGTATTTT. Translated: CASSLTRSDTQYF.

This chain uses TRBV27 with TRBJ1-3; 7 bases are a match to TRBD1. With V trimmed by 6 bases and J by 1 base, 6 bases remained unmatched. CDR1 and CDR2 (germline): MNHEY, SMNVEV (reference sequence). The CDR3 loop spans 15 amino acids. This CDR3 is CASRTSTGSGNTIYF. CDR3 coding DNA: TGTGCCAGCAGGACTTCGACAGGGTCTGGAAACACCATATATTTT.

This sequence joins TRBV18 and TRBJ2-5; D perhaps matches TRBD2 (6 bases). CDR3 length: 11 amino acids. Trimming left V 3 bases short and J 7 bases short, with 6 bases between. Germline CDR1 KGHSH, CDR2 LQKENI. The DNA of the CDR3 is TGTGCCAGCTCACCGGGGGGGACCCAGTACTTC. Its translation: CASSPGGTQYF.

This chain joins TRBV5-1 and TRBJ2-1; TRBD1 matches at 8 bases. V lost 1 base to trimming and J lost 6 bases; unmatched junction nucleotides: 6. The CDR3 totals 15 residues. Germline-derived CDR1 and CDR2 are SGHRS and YFSETQ. CDR3 amino acids: CASSLLQGASNEQFF. In DNA, the CDR3 is TGCGCCAGCAGCTTGCTGCAGGGGGCAAGCAATGAGCAGTTCTTC.

V gene TRBV7-8 combines with J gene TRBJ2-2; 10 bases align to TRBD2. J gave up 2 bases and V 2 bases, and 2 bases lay outside the gene matches. CDR3 length equals 16 residues. Germline V lookup: CDR1 SGHVS, CDR2 FQNEAQ. The CDR3 sequence: CASSLRTSGNTGELFF. Written as DNA, the CDR3 is TGTGCCAGCAGCTTAAGGACTAGCGGTAACACCGGGGAGCTGTTTTTT.

The rearrangement joins TRBV11-2 to TRBJ2-5, with TRBD1 matching over 8 bases. With V trimmed by 5 bases and J by 5 bases, 7 bases remained unmatched. Per the germline V gene, CDR1 is SGHAT and CDR2 is FQNNGV. This CDR3 has 14 amino acids. CDR3 sequence: CASSLLDRVETQYF. CDR3 DNA sequence: TGTGCCAGCAGCCTCTTGGACAGGGTTGAGACCCAGTACTTC.

The V and J genes are TRBV19 and TRBJ1-5; TRBD1 is a possible D gene (5 bases). The CDR3 covers 11 residues. Germline CDR1 reads LNHDA; CDR2 reads SQIVND (reference sequence). V was cut by 4 bases and J by 11 bases, with 9 bases left in between. The CDR3 spells CASSTYRSQHF. The CDR3 coding sequence is TGTGCCAGTAGTACCTACAGGTCCCAGCATTTT.

Only one count was recorded for this clone. V gene TRBV7-2 combines with J gene TRBJ2-1, with 7 bases aligning to TRBD1. CDR1 SGHTA and CDR2 FQGNSA come from the germline V gene. The CDR3 loop spans 17 amino acids. V shed 5 bases, J shed 8 bases, and the junction held 18 bases outside the gene matches. CDR3 sequence reads: CASSRPQGQSAIYEQFF. CDR3 nucleotides: TGTGCCAGCAGCCGCCCCCAGGGACAGTCAGCAATTTATGAGCAGTTCTTC.

This clone was detected a few times. The chain links TRBV7-2 to TRBJ2-7, with TRBD2 matching 8 bases. Germline CDR1 is SGHTA and CDR2 is FQGNSA. With V trimmed by 6 bases and J by 0 bases, 7 bases remained unmatched. There are 15 residues in the CDR3. The CDR3 is CASSDSGTSSYEQYF. In DNA, the CDR3 is TGTGCCAGCAGTGATTCCGGGACTAGCTCCTACGAGCAGTACTTC. The full variable domain, rest sourced from reference TRBV7-2 and TRBJ2-7, is GAGVSQSPSNKVTEKGKDVELRCDPISGHTALYWYRQSLGQGLEFLIYFQGNSAPDKSGLPSDRFSAERTGGSVSTLTIQRTQQEDSAVYLCASSDSGTSSYEQYFGPGTRLTVT.

The chain carries TRBV4-3 and TRBJ1-3; tentative D call: TRBD1 (5 bases). Germline CDR1 LGHNA, CDR2 YSLEER. The CDR3 loop spans 16 amino acids. Trimming cost V 0 bases and J 3 bases, with 12 bases left between them. The CDR3 region has the DNA TGCGCCAGCAGCCAAGAACCCGACAGCCTTGGAAACACCATATATTTT. Translating it yields CASSQEPDSLGNTIYF.

The chain joins TRBV7-9 to TRBJ2-3, with no clear D. The CDR3 sequence is 16 residues long. CDR1 and CDR2 from the germline V gene are SEHNR and FQNEAQ (reference sequence). Trimming shortened V by 0 bases and J by 1 base, and 11 bases separated the two germline ends. In DNA, the CDR3 is TGTGCCAGCAGCTTAGCAATTAGTGCGGGCACAGATACGCAGTATTTT. Translating gives CASSLAISAGTDTQYF. Variable domain in full (rest from reference TRBV7-9 and TRBJ2-3): DTGVSQNPRHKITKRGQNVTFRCDPISEHNRLYWYRQTLGQGPEFLTYFQNEAQLEKSRLLSDRFSAERPKGSFSTLEIQRTEQGDSAMYLCASSLAISAGTDTQYFGPGTRLTVL.

V is TRBV4-2 and J is TRBJ2-7, with 12 bases that match TRBD2. This CDR3 contains 18 residues. Germline V CDR1 and CDR2: LGHNA, YNFKEQ. The J segment lost 7 bases and the V segment lost 4 bases, leaving 17 bases of the junction unmatched. CDR3 protein: CASSRETSGGYVPGEQYF. CDR3 nucleotide sequence: TGTGCCAGCAGCCGGGAGACTAGCGGGGGATATGTTCCTGGGGAGCAGTACTTC.

The V call is TRBV18, the J call TRBJ2-1; TRBD2 agrees at 9 bases. Per germline, CDR1 KGHSH and CDR2 LQKENI. The V segment lost 3 bases and the J segment 6 bases; nucleotides outside the gene matches: 6. CDR3 length: 15 amino acids. CDR3 residues: CASSPTSGLGNEQFF. The CDR3 DNA sequence: TGTGCCAGCTCACCGACTAGCGGATTGGGCAATGAGCAGTTCTTC.

CDR3 region: CASSDPYRGSSYNSPLHF. CDR3 coding DNA: TGTGCCAGCAGTGACCCTTACAGGGGGAGCTCCTATAATTCACCCCTCCACTTT. The chain employs TRBV6-4 and TRBJ1-6, with 8 bases lining up with TRBD1. Germline V lookup: CDR1 MRHNA, CDR2 SNTAGT. The CDR3 totals 18 residues. The V gene end was trimmed by 2 bases and the J gene end by 0 bases; junction bases not matched to a gene: 6.

The V call is TRBV23-1, the J call TRBJ2-7, with 9 bases identical to TRBD2. TRBV23-1 is an ORF, and what it does is uncertain. The CDR3 extends over 15 amino acids. The V and J ends lost 0 bases and 10 bases, in that order; junction bases with no gene match: 10. CDR3 sequence: CASSQSRQCGRGQYF. The CDR3 nucleotides read TGCGCCAGCAGTCAATCCAGACAGTGCGGGAGGGGACAGTACTTC.

This sequence joins TRBV19 and TRBJ2-3; D gene uncertain. The germline V gene has CDR1 LNHDA and CDR2 SQIVND (reference sequence). CDR3 length: 13 amino acids. V dropped 4 bases and J dropped 2 bases, with 7 bases sitting between them. The CDR3 region is CASSTQNTDTQYF. The CDR3 DNA sequence: TGTGCCAGTAGTACCCAAAACACAGATACGCAGTATTTT.